Below are 14 T cell receptor beta chains sequenced from a single sample in a study of T cell repertoires in cytomegalovirus infection (dated by TCRdb to the late 2010s). The sample's treatment or condition, from its label and the paper: in vitro stimulation with specific CMV peptide epitopes to enrich CMV-specific T cells. These TCRs' antigens remain unknown. The reads were generated on an Illumina HiSeq 1500. The public sequencing data were trimmed at Q25 with fastp and processed into clonotypes with MiXCR by TCRdb, which kept only in-frame beta chains. One record per CDR3 amino acid sequence lists the most common genes and DNA. In all, the sample holds hundreds of thousands of distinct CDR3 sequences, and about 39% of those were seen once. The top ten constitute 43% of the sample. Material: cultured PBMCs, obtained from culture after CMV antigen stimulation. These receptor sequences come from a human donor in good health (CMV status not recorded). Some clones in this sample may be carry-over from other donors' samples.

Notes on this clonotype: One end of the junction does not line up with germline, which may come from a read error. The chain joins TRBV12-3 or TRBV12-4 to TRBJ2-1; a possible D gene is TRBD2 (5 bases). The CDR3 is made up of 15 amino acids. DNA of the CDR3: TGTGCCAGCAGTTTGAGGGCCGCGTCCTACAATGAGCAGATCTTC. Protein: CASSLRAASYNEQIF.

The chain uses TRBV6-2 or TRBV6-3 and TRBJ1-5; no clear D. Trimming pared 5 bases from V and 4 bases from J, leaving 12 bases between. The V gene's germline CDR1 is MNHEY and CDR2 SVGEGT. This CDR3 is built from 14 residues. The DNA for the CDR3 is TGTGCCAGCAGTAAGGCGGCAGCAAATCAGCCCCAGCATTTT. Translation gives CASSKAAANQPQHF.

CDR3 sequence (DNA): TGTGCCAGCAGTTACTCTAAGGATTCACCCCTCCACTTT. Its translation is CASSYSKDSPLHF. The chain recombines TRBV6-5 with TRBJ1-6; D unclear. The CDR3 is 13 residues long. The V end was cut by 0 bases, the J end by 8 bases, with 5 bases between. Germline CDR1 is MNHEY and CDR2 is SVGAGI.

The chain recombines TRBV5-1 with TRBJ2-7, with D possibly TRBD2 on 6 matching bases. CDR1 is SGHRS and CDR2 is YFSETQ in the germline V gene. V was shortened by 0 bases and J by 4 bases, with 14 bases between the two germline ends. CDR3 size: 15 residues. The CDR3 reads CASSLADLATYEQYF. The CDR3 coding sequence is TGCGCCAGCAGCTTGGCGGACCTAGCGACTTACGAGCAGTACTTC.

The V call is TRBV18, the J call TRBJ1-5; no reliable D call. Germline values: CDR1 KGHSH, CDR2 LQKENI. Trimming removed 2 bases from V and 3 bases from J, with 8 bases in between. This CDR3 is 14 amino acids long. CDR3 region: CASSPNQNNQPQHF. The CDR3 bases are TGTGCCAGCTCACCAAACCAGAACAATCAGCCCCAGCATTTT.

A few counts support this clonotype. This chain links TRBV19 with TRBJ1-1, with 8 bases that match TRBD1. Looked up from germline, CDR1 is LNHDA and CDR2 is SQIVND (reference sequence). The CDR3 is 14 residues long. Trimming at V came to 8 bases and at J to 5 bases, leaving 10 bases not matched to a gene. CDR3 coding DNA: TGTGCCAGTGGGGGAGACAGGGGAGGAACTGAAGCTTTCTTT. It codes for CASGGDRGGTEAFF.

This clonotype has a single count. CDR3 residues: CASNPSASLNTGELFF. CDR3 coding DNA: TGTGCCAGCAACCCGTCGGCTTCACTGAACACCGGGGAGCTGTTTTTT. The chain links TRBV12-3 or TRBV12-4 to TRBJ2-2; D unresolved. The V and J ends lost 7 bases and 1 base respectively, with 16 bases between them. The CDR3 extends over 16 amino acids.

The rearrangement joins TRBV5-4 to TRBJ2-7; possible D gene TRBD2, 5 bases. The CDR3 length is 14 residues. Trimming took off 0 bases at V and 5 bases at J, with 12 bases between the two ends. Germline loops: CDR1 SGHNT, CDR2 YYREEE (reference sequence). CDR3 in amino acids: CASSLVLATDEQYF. Written as DNA, the CDR3 is TGTGCCAGCAGCTTGGTTCTAGCCACGGACGAGCAGTACTTC.

This clonotype was observed a handful of times. The chain joins TRBV12-3 or TRBV12-4 to TRBJ1-2; D is undetermined. The CDR3 has 14 amino acids. V was trimmed by 3 bases and J by 5 bases, leaving 13 bases between them. The CDR3 DNA follows: TGTGCCAGCAGTTTTGGTGCCTACGGATATGGCTACACCTTC. Residues: CASSFGAYGYGYTF.

This clonotype was seen at least ten times. This sequence joins TRBV7-2 and TRBJ1-4, with D tentatively TRBD1 (5 bases). CDR1 and CDR2 from the germline V gene are SGHTA and FQGNSA. The V end lost 5 bases, the J end lost 3 bases, and 19 bases lay between the germline ends. CDR3 length: 17 residues. Here the CDR3 reads CASSLPGGEVANEKLFF. CDR3 coding DNA: TGTGCCAGCAGCCTACCGGGAGGGGAAGTGGCTAATGAAAAACTGTTTTTT. The complete variable domain, with remaining parts taken from reference TRBV7-2 and TRBJ1-4, reads GAGVSQSPSNKVTEKGKDVELRCDPISGHTALYWYRQSLGQGLEFLIYFQGNSAPDKSGLPSDRFSAERTGGSVSTLTIQRTQQEDSAVYLCASSLPGGEVANEKLFFGSGTQLSVL.

CDR3 sequence reads: CATSRGRVATNEKLFF. As DNA, the CDR3 is TGTGCCACCAGCAGGGGGAGGGTTGCAACTAATGAAAAACTGTTTTTT. The V gene is TRBV15, the J gene TRBJ1-4; D not certain. CDR1 and CDR2 (germline): LNHNV, YYDKDF (reference sequence). V was cut by 3 bases and J by 0 bases, with 11 bases left in between. The CDR3 contains 16 residues.

V and J are TRBV20-1 and TRBJ2-3, with D perhaps given as TRBD1 or TRBD2 (7 bases each). V was cut by 6 bases and J by 5 bases, with 15 bases left in between. This CDR3 comprises 13 residues. The V gene's germline CDR1 is DFQATT and CDR2 SNEGSKA (reference sequence). CDR3 sequence (DNA): TGCAGTGCCAGGGGGGGGGGCGGAGATACGCAGTATTTT. Protein: CSARGGGGDTQYF.

The chain joins TRBV27 to TRBJ2-7; D is unclear. This CDR3 has 15 amino acids. Germline CDR1 MNHEY, CDR2 SMNVEV (reference sequence). V lost 6 bases and J 0 bases, leaving 15 bases between the germline ends. DNA for the CDR3: TGTGCCAGCAGCCCTGAGATAATACGCTCCTACGAGCAGTACTTC. It translates to CASSPEIIRSYEQYF.

This clonotype has at least ten counts. The V and J genes are TRBV7-8 and TRBJ1-3; no reliable D call. The germline V and J ends were trimmed by 2 bases and 0 bases, with 8 bases remaining between them. The CDR3 sequence is 15 residues long. The germline CDR1 and CDR2 sequences are SGHVS and FQNEAQ. The CDR3 reads CASSLSRFSGNTIYF. The CDR3 DNA follows: TGTGCCAGCAGCTTAAGTAGGTTCTCTGGAAACACCATATATTTT.